The 16 T cell receptor beta chains below were found in one sample sequenced in a study of blood T cell repertoires in COVID-19. The repertoire was sequenced with immunoSEQ multiplex PCR; TCRdb's copy has only in-frame clones and lacks some. Among 70,000 to 95,000 clones listed, more than 80% were seen once. The sample was peripheral blood. Receptors originate from a human donor in a cohort sampled during active COVID-19.

The J gene is TRBJ2-3, the V gene TRBV2; D might be TRBD2 (5 bases). Germline lookup yields CDR1 SNHLY and CDR2 FYNNEI. V was pared by 5 bases and J by 0 bases, with 15 bases between. CDR3 length: 16 residues. CDR3 region: CASSSLASLSTDTQYF. CDR3 in DNA: TGTGCCAGCAGTTCTCTAGCCTCCCTTAGCACAGATACGCAGTATTTT. The full variable domain, with the rest looked up from reference TRBV2 and TRBJ2-3, is EPEVTQTPSHQVTQMGQEVILRCVPISNHLYFYWYRQILGQKVEFLVSFYNNEISEKSEIFDDQFSVERPDGSNFTLKIRSTKLEDSAMYFCASSSLASLSTDTQYFGPGTRLTVL.

The chain links TRBV14 to TRBJ2-3, with D possibly being TRBD2 (5 bases). This CDR3 has 14 residues. Trimming removed 3 bases from V and 6 bases from J, with 13 bases in between. Germline assignment: CDR1 SGHDN and CDR2 FVKESK. CDR3 loop: CASSQDLSRDTQYF. The CDR3 region has the DNA TGTGCCAGCAGCCAGGACTTGAGCCGGGATACGCAGTATTTT. The complete variable domain, with remaining parts taken from reference TRBV14 and TRBJ2-3, reads EAGVTQFPSHSVIEKGQTVTLRCDPISGHDNLYWYRRVMGKEIKFLLHFVKESKQDESGMPNNRFLAERTGGTYSTLKVQPAELEDSGVYFCASSQDLSRDTQYFGPGTRLTVL.

The genes are TRBV20-1 and TRBJ2-7, with 10 bases that match TRBD1. Germline V gene lookup returns CDR1 DFQATT and CDR2 SNEGSKA (reference sequence). The CDR3 covers 14 residues. With V trimmed by 3 bases and J by 2 bases, 4 bases remained unmatched. CDR3 nucleotide sequence: TGCAGTGCTAGTGACGGGACAGGGGCCTACGAGCAGTACTTC. This translates into CSASDGTGAYEQYF.

The V call is TRBV28, the J call TRBJ1-2, with a possible D match to TRBD1 (5 bases). This CDR3 region has 16 residues. The V and J ends lost 3 bases and 2 bases respectively, with 16 bases between them. Per germline, CDR1 MDHEN and CDR2 SYDVKM. DNA for the CDR3: TGTGCCAGCAGTTTGTATGGGGCAGATTTCAACTATGGCTACACCTTC. Protein: CASSLYGADFNYGYTF.

The rearrangement links TRBV7-3 to TRBJ1-1, with unresolved D. This CDR3 is built from 15 residues. Germline V gene sequence: CDR1 SGHTA, CDR2 FQGTGA. Trimming stripped 1 base from V and 2 bases from J, with 11 bases between. The DNA for the CDR3 is TGTGCCAGCAGCTTAAAAGGCCGGAGTAACACTGAAGCTTTCTTT. It is translated as CASSLKGRSNTEAFF.

The chain combines TRBV11-2 with TRBJ2-3; the D is unclear. The V gene lost 5 bases and the J gene lost 3 bases, with 9 bases spanning the gap. CDR3 size: 13 residues. Germline V lookup: CDR1 SGHAT, CDR2 FQNNGV. CDR3 amino acids: CASSPTPTDTQYF. Here the CDR3 DNA reads TGTGCCAGCAGCCCTACCCCTACAGATACGCAGTATTTT.

The rearrangement links TRBV24-1 to TRBJ2-1, with a weak D call TRBD2 (5 bases). The CDR3 length is 15 residues. Germline loops: CDR1 KGHDR, CDR2 SFDVKD. V was shortened by 5 bases and J by 3 bases, with 13 bases between the two germline ends. CDR3 DNA: TGTGCCACCAGTGCAACGGGGAAGAACTACAATGAGCAGTTCTTC. This codes for CATSATGKNYNEQFF.

This clone was counted only a few times. The chain uses TRBV19 and TRBJ2-7, with D perhaps matching TRBD1 (6 bases). Germline CDR1 LNHDA, CDR2 SQIVND (reference sequence). V dropped 8 bases and J dropped 0 bases, with 14 bases sitting between them. This CDR3 has 14 residues. This CDR3 reads CASRSAGASYEQYF. The CDR3, as DNA: TGTGCCAGTCGGTCGGCAGGGGCCTCCTACGAGCAGTACTTC.

The CDR3 nucleotides are TGTGCCAGCAGTTTAGGGCCCGACGGGGAGCTGTTTTTT. It translates to CASSLGPDGELFF. The chain has TRBV12-3 or TRBV12-4 and TRBJ2-2; D is ambiguous. The V end lost 1 base, the J end lost 7 bases, and 7 bases lay between the germline ends. This CDR3 has 13 amino acids.

In this sample, this clone turned up once. The chain joins TRBV14 to TRBJ2-5, with 8 bases identical to TRBD2. Losses at the gene ends were 5 bases for V and 5 bases for J; bases not matched to a gene: 10. Germline V lookup: CDR1 SGHDN, CDR2 FVKESK. CDR3 length: 15 amino acids. The DNA for the CDR3 is TGTGCCAGCAGCGGACCAGGACTAGCCGTGGAGACCCAGTACTTC. It yields the protein CASSGPGLAVETQYF.

This clone occurred once. The gene calls are TRBV30 and TRBJ2-6, with 8 bases fitting TRBD1. The CDR3 runs to 19 residues. In germline, CDR1 is GTSNPN, CDR2 SVGIG (reference sequence). The ends lost 0 bases at V and 2 bases at J; junction bases unmatched: 12. CDR3 nucleotide sequence: TGTGCCTGGAGTGTAGCAGGGACAGGCCTTTTACCTGGGGCCAACGTCCTGACTTTC. It specifies CAWSVAGTGLLPGANVLTF. Together with reference TRBV30 and TRBJ2-6, the CDR3 gives the full variable domain: SQTIHQWPATLVQPVGSPLSLECTVEGTSNPNLYWYRQAAGRGLQLLFYSVGIGQISSEVPQNLSASRPQDRQFILSSKKLLLSDSGFYLCAWSVAGTGLLPGANVLTFGAGSRLTVL.

The chain links TRBV6-5 to TRBJ1-2, with D possibly being TRBD1 (5 bases). The V and J ends lost 4 bases and 4 bases respectively, with 13 bases between them. CDR1 and CDR2 from the germline V gene are MNHEY and SVGAGI. This CDR3 spans 14 amino acids. CDR3: CASSSRQGTYGYTF. The DNA of the CDR3 is TGTGCCAGCAGTTCGAGGCAGGGAACCTATGGCTACACCTTC.

The chain recombines TRBV6-6 with TRBJ1-1; 8 bases are shared with TRBD1. The CDR3 spans 14 residues. V dropped 6 bases and J dropped 3; count of bases not matched to a gene: 6. The germline gives CDR1 MNHNY, CDR2 SVGAGI (reference sequence). The CDR3 DNA follows: TGTGCCAGCAGCGAGGCGGGACAGGACACTGAAGCTTTCTTT. Its protein product is CASSEAGQDTEAFF.

This chain uses TRBV5-1 with TRBJ2-7; no clear D gene. Germline CDR1 SGHRS, CDR2 YFSETQ. V was pared by 4 bases and J by 0 bases, with 8 bases between. This CDR3 comprises 13 residues. In DNA form, the CDR3 reads TGCGCCAGCAGCGTCAGAATCTCCTACGAGCAGTACTTC. Translating gives CASSVRISYEQYF.

This sequence joins TRBV4-2 and TRBJ2-1; 9 nucleotides agree with TRBD1. Germline V gives CDR1 LGHNA, CDR2 YNFKEQ. This CDR3 region has 17 residues. Trimming took 8 bases from V and 5 from J; bases not matched to a gene: 16. The CDR3 protein is CASAQPPGQGIDNEQFF. CDR3 nucleotides: TGTGCCAGCGCACAACCACCGGGACAGGGTATCGACAATGAGCAGTTCTTC.

This clone was seen only once. V usage is TRBV7-6 and J usage is TRBJ2-7; a weak D match, TRBD1 (6 bases). This CDR3 region has 12 residues. CDR1 is SGHVS, CDR2 FNYEAQ, per germline. Trimming pared 5 bases from V and 3 bases from J, leaving 8 bases between. CDR3 nucleotide sequence: TGTGCCAGCAGCGTACAGGGCTACGAGCAGTACTTC. Its translation: CASSVQGYEQYF.